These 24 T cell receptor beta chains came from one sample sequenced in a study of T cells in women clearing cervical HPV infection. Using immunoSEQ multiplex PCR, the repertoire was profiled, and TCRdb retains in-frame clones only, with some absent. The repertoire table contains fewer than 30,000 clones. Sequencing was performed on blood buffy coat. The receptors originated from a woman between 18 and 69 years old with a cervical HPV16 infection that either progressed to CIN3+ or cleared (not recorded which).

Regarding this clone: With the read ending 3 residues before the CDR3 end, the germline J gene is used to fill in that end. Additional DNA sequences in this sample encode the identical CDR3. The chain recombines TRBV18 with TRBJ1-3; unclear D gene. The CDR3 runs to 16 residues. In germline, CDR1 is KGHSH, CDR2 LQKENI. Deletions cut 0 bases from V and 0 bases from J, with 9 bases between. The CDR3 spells CASSPPLANSGNTIYF. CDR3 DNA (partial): TGTGCCAGCTCACCACCCCTAGCGAACTCTGGAAACACC. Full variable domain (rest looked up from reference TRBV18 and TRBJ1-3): NAGVMQNPRHLVRRRGQEARLRCSPMKGHSHVYWYRQLPEEGLKFMVYLQKENIIDESGMPKERFSAEFPKEGPSILRIQQVVRGDSAAYFCASSPPLANSGNTIYFGEGSWLTVV.

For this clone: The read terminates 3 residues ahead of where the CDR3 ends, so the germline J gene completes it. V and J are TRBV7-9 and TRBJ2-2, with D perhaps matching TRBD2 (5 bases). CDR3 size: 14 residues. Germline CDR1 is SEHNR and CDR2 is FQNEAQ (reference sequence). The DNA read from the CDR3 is TGTGCCAGCAGCTTACCGGGGAGTGATTCACCG. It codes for CASSLPGSDSP. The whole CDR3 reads CASSLPGSDSPLFF. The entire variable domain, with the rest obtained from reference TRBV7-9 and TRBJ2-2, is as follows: DTGVSQNPRHKITKRGQNVTFRCDPISEHNRLYWYRQTLGQGPEFLTYFQNEAQLEKSRLLSDRFSAERPKGSFSTLEIQRTEQGDSAMYLCASSLPGSDSPLFFGEGSRLTVL.

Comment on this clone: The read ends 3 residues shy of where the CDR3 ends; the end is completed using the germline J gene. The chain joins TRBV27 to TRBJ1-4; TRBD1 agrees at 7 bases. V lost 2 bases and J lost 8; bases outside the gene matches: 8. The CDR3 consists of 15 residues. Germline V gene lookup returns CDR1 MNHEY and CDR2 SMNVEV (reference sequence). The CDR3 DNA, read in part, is TGTGCCAGCAGTTTACTCTCGACAGGGAGGGAAAAA. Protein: CASSLLSTGREK. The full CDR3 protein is CASSLLSTGREKLFF.

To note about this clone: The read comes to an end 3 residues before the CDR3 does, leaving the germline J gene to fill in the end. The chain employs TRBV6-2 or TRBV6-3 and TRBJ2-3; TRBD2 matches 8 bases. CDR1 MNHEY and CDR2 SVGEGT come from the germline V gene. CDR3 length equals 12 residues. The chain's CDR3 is CASVSTSGTQYF. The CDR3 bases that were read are TGTGCCAGCGTTTCAACTAGCGGCACG.

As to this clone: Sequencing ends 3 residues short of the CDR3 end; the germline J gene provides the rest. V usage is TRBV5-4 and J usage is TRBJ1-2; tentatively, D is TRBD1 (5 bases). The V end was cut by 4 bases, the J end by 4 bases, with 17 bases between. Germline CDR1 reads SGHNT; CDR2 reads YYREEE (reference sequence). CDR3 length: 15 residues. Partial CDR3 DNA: TGTGCCAGCAGCAGGGGTTCAGACCGCCCCTATGGC. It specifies CASSRGSDRPYG. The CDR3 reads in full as CASSRGSDRPYGYTF.

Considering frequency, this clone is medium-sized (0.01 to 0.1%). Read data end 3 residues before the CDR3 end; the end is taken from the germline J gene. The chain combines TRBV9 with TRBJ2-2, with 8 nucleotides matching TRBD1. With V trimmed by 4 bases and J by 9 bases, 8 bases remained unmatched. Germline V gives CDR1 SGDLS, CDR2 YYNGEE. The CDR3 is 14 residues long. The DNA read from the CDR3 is TGTGCCAGCAGCACCACAGGGGGGACCTGGGAG. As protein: CASSTTGGTWE. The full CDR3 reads CASSTTGGTWELFF.

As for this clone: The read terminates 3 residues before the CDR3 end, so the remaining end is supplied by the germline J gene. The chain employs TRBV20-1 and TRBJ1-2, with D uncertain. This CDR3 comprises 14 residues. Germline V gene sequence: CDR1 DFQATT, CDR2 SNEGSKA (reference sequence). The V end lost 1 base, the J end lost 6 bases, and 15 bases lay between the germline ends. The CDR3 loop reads CSARVGGWAHGYTF. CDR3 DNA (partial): TGCAGTGCTAGAGTTGGAGGATGGGCTCATGGC.

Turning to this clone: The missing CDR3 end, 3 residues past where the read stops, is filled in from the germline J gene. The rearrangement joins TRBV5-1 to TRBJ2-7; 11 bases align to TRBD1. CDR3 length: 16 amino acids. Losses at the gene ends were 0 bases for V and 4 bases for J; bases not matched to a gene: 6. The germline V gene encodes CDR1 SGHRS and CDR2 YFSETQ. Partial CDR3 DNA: TGCGCCAGCAGCTTGGGAGGACAGGGGGCAGCTTACGAG. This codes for CASSLGGQGAAYE. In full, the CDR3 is CASSLGGQGAAYEQYF.

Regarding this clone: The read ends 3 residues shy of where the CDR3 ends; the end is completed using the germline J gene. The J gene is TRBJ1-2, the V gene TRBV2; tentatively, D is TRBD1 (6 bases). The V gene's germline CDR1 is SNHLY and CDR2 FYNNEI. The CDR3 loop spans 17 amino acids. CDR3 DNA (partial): TGTGCCAGCAGCCCCCACCCTTGGGGGGGGGCGGGAGATACC. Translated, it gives CASSPHPWGGAGDT. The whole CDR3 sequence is CASSPHPWGGAGDTYTF.

The CDR3 DNA, read in part, is TGTGCCAGCAGCTTTTCTAGGGGGAACACTGAA. This gives the protein CASSFSRGNTE. In full, the CDR3 is CASSFSRGNTEAFF. The chain employs TRBV7-2 and TRBJ1-1; tentative D call: TRBD1 (5 bases). Coverage ceases 3 residues before the CDR3 finishes, and the germline J gene fills in the end. Germline assignment: CDR1 SGHTA and CDR2 FQGNSA. The V and J ends lost 3 bases and 1 base respectively, with 9 bases between them. CDR3 size: 14 residues.

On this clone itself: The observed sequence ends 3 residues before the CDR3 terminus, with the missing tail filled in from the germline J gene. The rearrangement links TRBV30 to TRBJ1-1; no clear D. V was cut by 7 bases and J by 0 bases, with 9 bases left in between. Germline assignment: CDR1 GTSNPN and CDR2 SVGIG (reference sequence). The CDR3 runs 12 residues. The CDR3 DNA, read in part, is TGTGCCTCAAGACTGATGAACACTGAA. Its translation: CASRLMNTE. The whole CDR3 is CASRLMNTEAFF. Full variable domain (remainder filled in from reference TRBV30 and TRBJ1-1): SQTIHQWPATLVQPVGSPLSLECTVEGTSNPNLYWYRQAAGRGLQLLFYSVGIGQISSEVPQNLSASRPQDRQFILSSKKLLLSDSGFYLCASRLMNTEAFFGQGTRLTVV.

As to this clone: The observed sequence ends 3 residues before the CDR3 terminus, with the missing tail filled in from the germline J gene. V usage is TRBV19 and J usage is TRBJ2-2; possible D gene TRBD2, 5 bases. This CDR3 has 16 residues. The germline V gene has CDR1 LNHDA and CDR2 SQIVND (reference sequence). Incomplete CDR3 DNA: TGTGCCAGTAGTCCTCATACGGCGGGTAACGGTGAAAAG. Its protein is CASSPHTAGNGEK. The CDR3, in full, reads CASSPHTAGNGEKLFF. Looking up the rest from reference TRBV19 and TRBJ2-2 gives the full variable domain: DGGITQSPKYLFRKEGQNVTLSCEQNLNHDAMYWYRQDPGQGLRLIYYSQIVNDFQKGDIAEGYSVSREKKESFPLTVTSAQKNPTAFYLCASSPHTAGNGEKLFFGEGSRLTVL.

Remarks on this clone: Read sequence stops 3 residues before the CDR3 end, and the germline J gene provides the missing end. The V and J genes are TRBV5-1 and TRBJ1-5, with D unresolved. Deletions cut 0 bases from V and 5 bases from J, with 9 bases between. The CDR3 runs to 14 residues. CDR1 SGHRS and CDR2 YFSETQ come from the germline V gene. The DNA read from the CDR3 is TGCGCCAGCAGCTTGGAGGGCAGGTATCAGCCC. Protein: CASSLEGRYQP. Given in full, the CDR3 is CASSLEGRYQPQHF.

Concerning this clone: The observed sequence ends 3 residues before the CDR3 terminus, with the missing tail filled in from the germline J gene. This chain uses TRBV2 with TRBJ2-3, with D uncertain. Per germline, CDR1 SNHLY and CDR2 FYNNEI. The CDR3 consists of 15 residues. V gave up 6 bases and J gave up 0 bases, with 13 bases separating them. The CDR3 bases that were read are TGTGCCAGCAGCCTAAATCCTGCTAGCACAGATACG. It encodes CASSLNPASTDT. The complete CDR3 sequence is CASSLNPASTDTQYF.

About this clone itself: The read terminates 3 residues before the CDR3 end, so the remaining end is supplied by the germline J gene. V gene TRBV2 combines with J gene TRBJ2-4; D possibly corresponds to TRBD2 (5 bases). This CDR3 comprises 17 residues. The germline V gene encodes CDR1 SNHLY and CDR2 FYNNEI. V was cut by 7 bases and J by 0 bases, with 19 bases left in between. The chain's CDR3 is CASIYLQRGTAKNIQYF. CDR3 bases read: TGTGCCAGCATATACCTCCAACGGGGTACAGCCAAAAACATT.

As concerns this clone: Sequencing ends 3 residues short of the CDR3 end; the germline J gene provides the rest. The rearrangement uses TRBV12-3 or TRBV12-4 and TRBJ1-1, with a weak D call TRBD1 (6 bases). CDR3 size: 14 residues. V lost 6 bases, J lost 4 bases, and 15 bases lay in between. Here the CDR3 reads CASSYRASGTEAFF. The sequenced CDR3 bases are TGTGCCAGCAGCTACAGGGCCTCGGGCACTGAA.

The CDR3 is CASSFQSGRAGEQFF. Incomplete CDR3 DNA: TGTGCCAGCAGCTTTCAGAGCGGGAGGGCGGGTGAG. The chain combines TRBV11-2 with TRBJ2-1, with 10 bases matching TRBD2. Read data end 3 residues before the CDR3 end; the end is taken from the germline J gene. The ends lost 3 bases at V and 9 bases at J; junction bases unmatched: 8. The CDR3 consists of 15 residues. Per germline, CDR1 SGHAT and CDR2 FQNNGV. Full variable domain (outside the CDR3, taken from reference TRBV11-2 and TRBJ2-1): EAGVAQSPRYKIIEKRQSVAFWCNPISGHATLYWYQQILGQGPKLLIQFQNNGVVDDSQLPKDRFSAERLKGVDSTLKIQPAKLEDSAVYLCASSFQSGRAGEQFFGPGTRLTVL.

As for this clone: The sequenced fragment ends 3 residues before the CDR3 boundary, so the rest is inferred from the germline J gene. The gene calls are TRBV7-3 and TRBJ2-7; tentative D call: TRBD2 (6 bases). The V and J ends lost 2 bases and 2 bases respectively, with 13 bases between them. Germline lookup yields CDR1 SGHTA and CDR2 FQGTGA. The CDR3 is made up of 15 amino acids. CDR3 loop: CASSLGGGKTYEQYF. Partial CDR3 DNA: TGTGCCAGCAGCTTAGGCGGCGGGAAAACCTACGAG.

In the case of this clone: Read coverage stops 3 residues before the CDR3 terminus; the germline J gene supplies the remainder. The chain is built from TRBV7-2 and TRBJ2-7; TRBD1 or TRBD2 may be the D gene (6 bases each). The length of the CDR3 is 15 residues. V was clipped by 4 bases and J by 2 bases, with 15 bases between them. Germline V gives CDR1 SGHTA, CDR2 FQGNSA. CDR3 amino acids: CASSSYREAAYEQYF. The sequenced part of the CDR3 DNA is TGTGCCAGCAGCTCCTACAGGGAGGCCGCCTACGAG.

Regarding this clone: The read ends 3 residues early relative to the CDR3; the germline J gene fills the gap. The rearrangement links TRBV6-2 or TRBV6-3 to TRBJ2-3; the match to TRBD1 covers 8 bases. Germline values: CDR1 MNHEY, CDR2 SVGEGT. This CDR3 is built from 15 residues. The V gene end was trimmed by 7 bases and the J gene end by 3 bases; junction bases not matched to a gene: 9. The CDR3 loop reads CASTRTGGLTDTQYF. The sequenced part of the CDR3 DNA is TGTGCCAGCACCCGAACAGGGGGTTTAACAGATACG.

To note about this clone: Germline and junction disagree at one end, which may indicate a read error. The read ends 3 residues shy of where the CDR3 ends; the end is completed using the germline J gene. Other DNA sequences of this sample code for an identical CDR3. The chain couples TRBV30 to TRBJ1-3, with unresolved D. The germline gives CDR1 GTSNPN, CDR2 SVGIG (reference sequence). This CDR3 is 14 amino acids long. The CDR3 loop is CAWSRASSGNTIYF. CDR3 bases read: TGTGCCTGGAGTCGAGCGAGCTCTGGAAACACA.

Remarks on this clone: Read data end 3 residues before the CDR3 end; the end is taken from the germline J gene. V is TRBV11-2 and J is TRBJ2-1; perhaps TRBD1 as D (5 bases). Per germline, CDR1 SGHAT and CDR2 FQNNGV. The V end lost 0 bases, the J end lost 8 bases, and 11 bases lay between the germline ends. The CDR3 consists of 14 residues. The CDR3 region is CASSLDRVLDEQFF. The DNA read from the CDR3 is TGTGCCAGCAGCTTAGACAGGGTTTTGGATGAG.

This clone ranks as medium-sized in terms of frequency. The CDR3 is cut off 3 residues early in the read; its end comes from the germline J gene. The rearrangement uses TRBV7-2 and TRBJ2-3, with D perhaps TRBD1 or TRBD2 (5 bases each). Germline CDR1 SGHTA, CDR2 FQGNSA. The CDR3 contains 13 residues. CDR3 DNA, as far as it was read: TGTGCCAGCAGCTTAGAAGAGGGGTTTCCG. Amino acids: CASSLEEGFP. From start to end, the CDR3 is CASSLEEGFPQYF.

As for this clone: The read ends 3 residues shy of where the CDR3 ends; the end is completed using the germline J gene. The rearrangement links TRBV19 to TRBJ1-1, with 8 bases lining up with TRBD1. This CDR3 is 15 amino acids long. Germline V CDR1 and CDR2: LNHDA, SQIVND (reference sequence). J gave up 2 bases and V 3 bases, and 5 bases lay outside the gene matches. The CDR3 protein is CASSMAGTGNTEAFF. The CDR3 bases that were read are TGTGCCAGTAGTATGGCGGGGACAGGAAACACTGAA.